A selection of T cell receptor beta chains follows, all from one sample in a study of OX40 agonist ivuxolimab in advanced cancers. The protocol was immunoSEQ multiplex PCR, while the TCRdb copy is restricted to in-frame clones and leaves out a portion. The table has around 58,000 clones, 84% seen once; the top ten hold around 27%. This specimen was CD4+ or CD8+ T cells sorted from blood, taken in a trial of the OX40 agonist ivuxolimab. Source of these receptors: an adult with an advanced solid tumor such as melanoma, head and neck, liver or kidney cancer. CDR3s include the opening cysteine and the closing phenylalanine or tryptophan. Fields, in order: clone size, J gene, D gene, V gene, CDR3 DNA, CDR3 protein. D genes are given only for firm matches. The size of a clone is reported for some rows only, either as once, few or many, or as a class for expanded clones.

>NA|TRBJ2-1|TRBD2|TRBV4-1
TGCGCCAGCAGCCCCCTCGCGGGAGGGGGTTACAATGAGCAGTTCTTC
CASSPLAGGGYNEQFF
>NA|TRBJ2-6|NA|TRBV29-1
TGCAGCGTTGTAGTCTCTGGGGCCAACGTCCTGACTTTC
CSVVVSGANVLTF
>NA|TRBJ2-6|TRBD1|TRBV7-9
TGTGCCAGCAGCTCGGCCGGGACAGGGGGTTCTCTTGGGGCCAACGTCCTGACTTTC
CASSSAGTGGSLGANVLTF
>NA|TRBJ1-2|NA|TRBV6-1
TGTGCCAGCAGTGAAGGAGGGACTCAGCACTATGGCTACACCTTC
CASSEGGTQHYGYTF
>NA|TRBJ2-5|TRBD2|TRBV7-2
TGTGCCAGCAGCTTAGGGCCCATGGTGGGGGGGGAGACCCAGTACTTC
CASSLGPMVGGETQYF
>NA|TRBJ2-1|TRBD2|TRBV11-2
TGTGCCAGCAGCTCGCGGGGTAGCGGGTTTTACAATGAGCAGTTCTTC
CASSSRGSGFYNEQFF
>NA|TRBJ2-7|TRBD1|TRBV29-1
TGCAGCGTCGTCCCCGGGACAGGGGGCGGGGAGCAGTACTTC
CSVVPGTGGGEQYF
>NA|TRBJ2-2|TRBD1|TRBV19
TGTGCCAGTACCTTTTCCCCGGGACAGTCGACCACCGGGGAGCTGTTTTTT
CASTFSPGQSTTGELFF
>NA|TRBJ1-5|TRBD1|TRBV27
TGTGCCAGCAGTCCCCTCGGACAGGGGAATCAGCCCCAGCATTTT
CASSPLGQGNQPQHF
>NA|TRBJ1-4|NA|TRBV5-1
TGCGCCAGCAGCTTGGGGGGATCTAATGAAAAACTGTTTTTT
CASSLGGSNEKLFF
>NA|TRBJ1-5|TRBD1|TRBV28
TGTGCCAGCAGGAGACAGGGGTCGGGCAATCAGCCCCAGCATTTT
CASRRQGSGNQPQHF
>few|TRBJ2-5|TRBD2|TRBV19
TGTGCCAGTAGCGGACTAGCGGGGGCCCCCCAAGAGACCCAGTACTTC
CASSGLAGAPQETQYF
>few|TRBJ1-4|NA|TRBV2
TGTGCCAGCATGATGGGGTCTGGTGAAAAACTGTTTTTT
CASMMGSGEKLFF